Shown below are 11 T cell receptor beta chains from a single sample sequenced in a study of cytomegalovirus exposure and HLA in healthy donors. Researchers ran the PCR with 60 Vbeta and 13 Jbeta primers. The protocol was immunoSEQ multiplex PCR, while the TCRdb copy is restricted to in-frame clones and leaves out a portion. The sample holds around 150,000 clones; 70% to 90% are singletons and the top ten take roughly 10%. The sample taken for sequencing was PBMCs. These receptors all stem from a man in his late teens or twenties in good health and CMV-seropositive.

The chain joins TRBV18 to TRBJ2-5; 7 bases line up with TRBD1. V was pared by 8 bases and J by 5 bases, with 11 bases of the junction left unmatched. The CDR3 is 14 amino acids. In germline, CDR1 is KGHSH, CDR2 LQKENI. This CDR3 reads CASTSVRGLETQYF. CDR3 sequence (DNA): TGTGCCAGCACGTCTGTCAGGGGGTTGGAGACCCAGTACTTC.

This chain's CDR3 is CASNSGGTYEQYF. In DNA, the CDR3 is TGTGCCAGCAATAGCGGGGGGACCTACGAGCAGTACTTC. The V and J genes are TRBV28 and TRBJ2-7; 10 bases line up with TRBD2. V lost 7 bases, J lost 2 bases, and 2 bases stayed unmatched. The germline V gene has CDR1 MDHEN and CDR2 SYDVKM. This CDR3 region has 13 residues.

This clone was recorded only once. The chain is built from TRBV2 and TRBJ1-5; 7 bases match TRBD1. Germline CDR1 SNHLY, CDR2 FYNNEI. V gave up 3 bases and J gave up 5 bases; unmatched junction bases: 4. This CDR3 has 14 amino acids. The CDR3 bases are TGTGCCAGCAGTGAGGAGACAGGGTATCAGCCCCAGCATTTT. Protein sequence: CASSEETGYQPQHF.

The chain recombines TRBV9 with TRBJ2-1; 8 positions agree with TRBD1. This CDR3 is built from 15 residues. V shed 4 bases and J 9 bases; nucleotides not matched to a gene: 12. Per germline, CDR1 SGDLS and CDR2 YYNGEE. This CDR3 reads CASSPVATGVGEQFF. The DNA for the CDR3 is TGTGCCAGCAGCCCAGTCGCGACAGGGGTCGGTGAGCAGTTCTTC.

CDR3 amino acids: CASSLGAGGAYEQYF. In nucleotides, the CDR3 is TGTGCCAGCAGCTTAGGGGCGGGAGGGGCCTACGAGCAGTACTTC. The chain couples TRBV11-2 to TRBJ2-7; 9 positions agree with TRBD2. Germline assignment: CDR1 SGHAT and CDR2 FQNNGV. The CDR3 has 15 residues. After removal of 1 base from V and 2 bases from J, the junction contained 3 bases not matched to a gene.

Here the CDR3 DNA reads TGTGCCAGCAGCTACGATGGTAACAGGGATCAGCCCCAGCATTTT. Translated, it gives CASSYDGNRDQPQHF. This chain connects TRBV11-2 to TRBJ1-5, with D tentatively TRBD1 (6 bases). Germline V gives CDR1 SGHAT, CDR2 FQNNGV. Trimming took 4 bases from V and 5 from J, leaving 15 bases between them. The CDR3 is made up of 15 amino acids.

The chain combines TRBV27 with TRBJ1-4; 11 bases are shared with TRBD1. The CDR3 is 16 residues long. The V segment lost 4 bases and the J segment 8 bases; nucleotides outside the gene matches: 9. Germline CDR1 and CDR2: MNHEY and SMNVEV (reference sequence). CDR3 in amino acids: CASSSYRTGGGEKLFF. CDR3 coding DNA: TGTGCCAGCAGTTCCTACCGGACAGGGGGCGGCGAAAAACTGTTTTTT.

The CDR3 region is CASSLFSGFTEAFF. CDR3 bases: TGTGCCAGCAGCTTATTCTCAGGGTTCACTGAAGCTTTCTTT. The chain joins TRBV11-2 to TRBJ1-1; possible D gene TRBD1, 5 bases. V gave up 2 bases and J gave up 4 bases, with 11 bases separating them. Germline V CDR1 and CDR2: SGHAT, FQNNGV. This CDR3 has 14 residues.

The chain joins TRBV30 to TRBJ1-2, with TRBD1 identical over 8 bases. The germline gives CDR1 GTSNPN, CDR2 SVGIG (reference sequence). V trimming: 8 bases; J trimming: 8 bases; junction bases outside the gene matches: 13. This CDR3 is 13 amino acids long. For the CDR3, the DNA is TGTGCCCGATCCGGGGGGACAGGTCCCGGCTACACCTTC. The encoded protein is CARSGGTGPGYTF.

The chain combines TRBV2 with TRBJ2-1; 9 positions match TRBD1. The germline V gene encodes CDR1 SNHLY and CDR2 FYNNEI. Trimming removed 5 bases from V and 6 bases from J; junction bases left unmatched: 5. CDR3 length: 14 residues. The CDR3: CASSLDRGVNEQFF. For the CDR3, the DNA is TGTGCCAGCAGTTTGGACAGGGGAGTCAATGAGCAGTTCTTC.

The CDR3 is CASSAGAPYEQYF. The DNA for the CDR3 is TGTGCCAGCAGCGCAGGGGCCCCCTACGAGCAGTACTTC. The chain employs TRBV2 and TRBJ2-7, with a weak D call TRBD1 (6 bases). The CDR3 runs to 13 residues. The germline CDR1 and CDR2 sequences are SNHLY and FYNNEI. The V gene lost 6 bases and the J gene lost 2 bases, with 11 bases spanning the gap.